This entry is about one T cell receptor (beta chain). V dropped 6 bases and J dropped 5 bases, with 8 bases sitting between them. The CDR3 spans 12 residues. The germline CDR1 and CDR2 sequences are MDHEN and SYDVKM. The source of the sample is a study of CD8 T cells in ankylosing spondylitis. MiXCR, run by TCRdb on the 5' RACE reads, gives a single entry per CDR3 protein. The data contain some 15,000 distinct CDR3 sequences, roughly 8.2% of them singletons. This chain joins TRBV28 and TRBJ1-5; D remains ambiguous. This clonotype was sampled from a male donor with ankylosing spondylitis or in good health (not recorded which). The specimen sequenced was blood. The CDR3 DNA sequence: TGTGCCAGCAGGGAGACCTATCAGCCCCAGCATTTT. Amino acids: CASRETYQPQHF.